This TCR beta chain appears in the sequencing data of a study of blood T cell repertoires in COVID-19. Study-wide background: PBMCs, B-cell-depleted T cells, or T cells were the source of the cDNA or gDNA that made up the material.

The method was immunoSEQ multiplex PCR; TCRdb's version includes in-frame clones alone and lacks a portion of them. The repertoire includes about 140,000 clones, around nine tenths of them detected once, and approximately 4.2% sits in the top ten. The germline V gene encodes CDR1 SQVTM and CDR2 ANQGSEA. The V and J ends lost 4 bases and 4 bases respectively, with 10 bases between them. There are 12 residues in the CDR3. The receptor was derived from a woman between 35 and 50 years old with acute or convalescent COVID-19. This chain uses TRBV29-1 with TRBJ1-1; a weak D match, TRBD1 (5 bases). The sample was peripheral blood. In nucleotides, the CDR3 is TGCAGCGTTGCGGTTCAGGGCACTGAAGCTTTCTTT. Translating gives CSVAVQGTEAFF.